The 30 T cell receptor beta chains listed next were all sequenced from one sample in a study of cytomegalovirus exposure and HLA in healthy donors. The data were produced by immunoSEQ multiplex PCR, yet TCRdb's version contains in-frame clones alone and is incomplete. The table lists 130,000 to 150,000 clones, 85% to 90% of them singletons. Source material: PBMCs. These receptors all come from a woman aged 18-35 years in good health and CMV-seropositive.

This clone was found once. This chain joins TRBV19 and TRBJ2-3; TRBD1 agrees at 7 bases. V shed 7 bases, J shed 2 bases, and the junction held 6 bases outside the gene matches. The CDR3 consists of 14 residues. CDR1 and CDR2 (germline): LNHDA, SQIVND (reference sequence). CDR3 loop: CASKKQGYTDTQYF. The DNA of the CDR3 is TGTGCCAGTAAGAAACAGGGGTACACAGATACGCAGTATTTT. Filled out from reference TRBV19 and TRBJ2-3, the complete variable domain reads DGGITQSPKYLFRKEGQNVTLSCEQNLNHDAMYWYRQDPGQGLRLIYYSQIVNDFQKGDIAEGYSVSREKKESFPLTVTSAQKNPTAFYLCASKKQGYTDTQYFGPGTRLTVL.

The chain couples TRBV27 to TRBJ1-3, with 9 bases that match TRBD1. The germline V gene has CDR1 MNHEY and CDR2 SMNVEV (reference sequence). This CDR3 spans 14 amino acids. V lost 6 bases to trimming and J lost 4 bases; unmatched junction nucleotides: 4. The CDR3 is CASRRDRAGNTIYF. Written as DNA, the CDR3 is TGTGCCAGCAGGCGGGACAGGGCCGGAAACACCATATATTTT.

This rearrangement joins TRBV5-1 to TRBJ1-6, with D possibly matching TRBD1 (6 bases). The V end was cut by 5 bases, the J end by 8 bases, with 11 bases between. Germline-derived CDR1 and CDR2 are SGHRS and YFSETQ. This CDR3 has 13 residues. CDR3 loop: CASRTEGDSPLHF. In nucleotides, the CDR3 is TGCGCCAGCAGGACAGAGGGGGATTCACCCCTCCACTTT.

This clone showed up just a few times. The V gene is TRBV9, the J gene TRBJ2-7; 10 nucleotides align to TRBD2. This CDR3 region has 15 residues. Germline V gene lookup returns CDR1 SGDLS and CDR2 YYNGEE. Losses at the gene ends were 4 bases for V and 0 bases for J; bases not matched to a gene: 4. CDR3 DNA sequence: TGTGCCAGCAGCCCTTCTAGCGGGAGCTCCTACGAGCAGTACTTC. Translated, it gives CASSPSSGSSYEQYF.

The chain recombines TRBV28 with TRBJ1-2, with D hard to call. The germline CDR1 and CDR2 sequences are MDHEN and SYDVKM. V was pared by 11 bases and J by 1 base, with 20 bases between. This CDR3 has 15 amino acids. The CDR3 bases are TGTGCCTCCATGTCCGCAGGCAACGATAACTATGGCTACACCTTC. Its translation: CASMSAGNDNYGYTF.

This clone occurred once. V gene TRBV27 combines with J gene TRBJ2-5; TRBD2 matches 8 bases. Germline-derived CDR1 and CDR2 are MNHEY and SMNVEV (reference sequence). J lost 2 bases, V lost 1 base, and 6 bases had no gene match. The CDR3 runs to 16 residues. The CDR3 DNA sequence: TGTGCCAGCAGTTTATTGGGCGGGGGGCCACAAGAGACCCAGTACTTC. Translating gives CASSLLGGGPQETQYF.

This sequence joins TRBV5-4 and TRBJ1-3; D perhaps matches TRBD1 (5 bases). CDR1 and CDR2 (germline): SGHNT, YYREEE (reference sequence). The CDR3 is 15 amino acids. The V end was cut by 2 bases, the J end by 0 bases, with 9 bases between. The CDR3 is CASSLRGSSGNTIYF. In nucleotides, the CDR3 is TGTGCCAGCAGCTTAAGGGGCAGCTCTGGAAACACCATATATTTT. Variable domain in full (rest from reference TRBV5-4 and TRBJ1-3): ETGVTQSPTHLIKTRGQQVTLRCSSQSGHNTVSWYQQALGQGPQFIFQYYREEENGRGNFPPRFSGLQFPNYSSELNVNALELDDSALYLCASSLRGSSGNTIYFGEGSWLTVV.

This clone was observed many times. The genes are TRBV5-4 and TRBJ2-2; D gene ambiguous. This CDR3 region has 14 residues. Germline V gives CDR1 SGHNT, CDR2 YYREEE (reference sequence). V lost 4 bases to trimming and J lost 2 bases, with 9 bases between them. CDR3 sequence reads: CASSPAENTGELFF. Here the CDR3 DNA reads TGTGCCAGCAGCCCGGCGGAAAACACCGGGGAGCTGTTTTTT.

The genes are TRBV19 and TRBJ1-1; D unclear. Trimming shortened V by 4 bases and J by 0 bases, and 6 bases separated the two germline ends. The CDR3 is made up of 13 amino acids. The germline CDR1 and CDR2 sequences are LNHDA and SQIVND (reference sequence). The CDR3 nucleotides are TGTGCCAGTAGTACGGGGATGAACACTGAAGCTTTCTTT. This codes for CASSTGMNTEAFF. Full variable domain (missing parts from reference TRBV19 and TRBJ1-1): DGGITQSPKYLFRKEGQNVTLSCEQNLNHDAMYWYRQDPGQGLRLIYYSQIVNDFQKGDIAEGYSVSREKKESFPLTVTSAQKNPTAFYLCASSTGMNTEAFFGQGTRLTVV.

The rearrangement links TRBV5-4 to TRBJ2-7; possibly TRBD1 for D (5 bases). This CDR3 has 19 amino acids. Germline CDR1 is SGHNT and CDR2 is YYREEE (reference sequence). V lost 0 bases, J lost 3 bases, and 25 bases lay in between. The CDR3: CASSLAGSAFQLGIYEQYF. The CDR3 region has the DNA TGTGCCAGCAGCTTGGCAGGGTCGGCTTTCCAGTTGGGGATCTACGAGCAGTACTTC.

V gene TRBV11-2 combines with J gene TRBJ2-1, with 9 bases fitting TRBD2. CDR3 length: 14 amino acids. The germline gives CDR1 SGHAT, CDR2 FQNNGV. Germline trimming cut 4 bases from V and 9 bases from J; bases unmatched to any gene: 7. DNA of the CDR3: TGTGCCAGCAGCTCGGGCGGGGGGGCTGGTGAGCAGTTCTTC. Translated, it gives CASSSGGGAGEQFF.

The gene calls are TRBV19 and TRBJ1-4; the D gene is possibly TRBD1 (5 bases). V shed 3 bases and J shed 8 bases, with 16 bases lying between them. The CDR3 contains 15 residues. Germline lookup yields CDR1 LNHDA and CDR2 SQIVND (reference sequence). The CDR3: CASSIPKRDGEKLFF. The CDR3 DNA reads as TGTGCCAGTAGTATCCCCAAGCGGGACGGAGAAAAACTGTTTTTT.

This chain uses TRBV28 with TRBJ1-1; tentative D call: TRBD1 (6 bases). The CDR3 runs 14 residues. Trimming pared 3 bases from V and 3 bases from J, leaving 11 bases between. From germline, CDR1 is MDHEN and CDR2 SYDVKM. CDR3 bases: TGTGCCAGCAGTTTTGGCGACAGGTACACTGAAGCTTTCTTT. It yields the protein CASSFGDRYTEAFF.

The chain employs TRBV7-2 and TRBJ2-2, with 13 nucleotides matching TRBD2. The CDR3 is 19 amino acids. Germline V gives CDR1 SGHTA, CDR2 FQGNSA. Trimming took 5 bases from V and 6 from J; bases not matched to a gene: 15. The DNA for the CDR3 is TGTGCCAGCAGCCTAATGGGGGGACTAGCGGGGTTTCTCGCCGGGGAGCTGTTTTTT. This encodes CASSLMGGLAGFLAGELFF.

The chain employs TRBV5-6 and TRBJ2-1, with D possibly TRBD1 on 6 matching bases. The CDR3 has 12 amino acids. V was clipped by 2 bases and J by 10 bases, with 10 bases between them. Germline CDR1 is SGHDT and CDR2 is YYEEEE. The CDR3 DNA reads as TGTGCCAGCAGCTTCGACAGGACCGAGCAGTTCTTC. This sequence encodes CASSFDRTEQFF.

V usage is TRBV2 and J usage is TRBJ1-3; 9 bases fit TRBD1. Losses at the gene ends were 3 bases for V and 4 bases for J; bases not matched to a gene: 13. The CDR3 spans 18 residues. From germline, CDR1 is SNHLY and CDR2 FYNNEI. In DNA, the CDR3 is TGTGCCAGCAGTGAGAACCGGGACAGGGATCTGTTCGGAAACACCATATATTTT. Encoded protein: CASSENRDRDLFGNTIYF.

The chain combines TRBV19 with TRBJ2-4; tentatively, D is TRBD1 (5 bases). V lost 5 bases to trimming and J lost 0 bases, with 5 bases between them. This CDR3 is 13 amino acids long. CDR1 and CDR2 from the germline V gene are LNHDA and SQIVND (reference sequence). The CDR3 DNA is TGTGCCAGTAGTGACAGAGCCAAAAACATTCAGTACTTC. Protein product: CASSDRAKNIQYF.

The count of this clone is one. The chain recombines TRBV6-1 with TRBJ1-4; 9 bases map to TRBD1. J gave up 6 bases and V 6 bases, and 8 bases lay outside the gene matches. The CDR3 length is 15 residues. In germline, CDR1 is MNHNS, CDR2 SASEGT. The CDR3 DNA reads TGTGCCAGCAGAGATGGGACAGGGTTGTATGAAAAACTGTTTTTT. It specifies CASRDGTGLYEKLFF.

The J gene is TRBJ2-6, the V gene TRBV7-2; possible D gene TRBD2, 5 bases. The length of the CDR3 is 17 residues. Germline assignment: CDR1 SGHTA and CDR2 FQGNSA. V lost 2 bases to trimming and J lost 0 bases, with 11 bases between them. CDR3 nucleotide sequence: TGTGCCAGCAGCTTAATAAAGGACTCCTCTGGGGCCAACGTCCTGACTTTC. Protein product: CASSLIKDSSGANVLTF.

The CDR3 coding sequence is TGCGCCAGCAGCCAAGAACAGGGGGTTGGGGGAGAGCAGTACTTC. It encodes CASSQEQGVGGEQYF. The chain has TRBV4-1 and TRBJ2-7, with 8 positions matching TRBD1. The CDR3 has 15 amino acids. Germline-derived CDR1 and CDR2 are MGHRA and YSYEKL. V shed 0 bases, J shed 7 bases, and the junction held 8 bases outside the gene matches.

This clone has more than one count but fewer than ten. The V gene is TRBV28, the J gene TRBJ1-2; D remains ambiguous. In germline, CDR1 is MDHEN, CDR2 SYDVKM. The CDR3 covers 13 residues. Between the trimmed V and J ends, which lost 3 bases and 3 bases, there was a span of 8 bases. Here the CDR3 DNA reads TGTGCCAGCAGTTTTCAGGTCGACTATGGCTACACCTTC. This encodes CASSFQVDYGYTF.

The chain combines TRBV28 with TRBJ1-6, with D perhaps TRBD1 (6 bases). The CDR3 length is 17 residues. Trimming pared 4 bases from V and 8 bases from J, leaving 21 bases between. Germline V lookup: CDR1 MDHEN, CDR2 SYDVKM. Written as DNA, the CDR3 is TGTGCCAGCAGTTCCCTAACAGGGAACTCCGGGGATTCACCCCTCCACTTT. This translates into CASSSLTGNSGDSPLHF.

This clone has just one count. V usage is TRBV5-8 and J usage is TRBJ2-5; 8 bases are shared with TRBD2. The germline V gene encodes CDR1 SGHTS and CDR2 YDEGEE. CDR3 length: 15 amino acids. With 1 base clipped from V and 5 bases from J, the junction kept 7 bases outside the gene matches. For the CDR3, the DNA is TGTGCCAGCAGCTTGTATCAGGGGACTAGGGAGACCCAGTACTTC. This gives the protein CASSLYQGTRETQYF.

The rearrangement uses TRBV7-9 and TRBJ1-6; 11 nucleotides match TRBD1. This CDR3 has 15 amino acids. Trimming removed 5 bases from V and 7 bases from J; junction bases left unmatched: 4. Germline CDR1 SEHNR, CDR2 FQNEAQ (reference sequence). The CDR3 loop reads CASSPRDRGNSPLHF. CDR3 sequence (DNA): TGTGCCAGCAGCCCGCGGGACAGGGGGAATTCACCCCTCCACTTT.

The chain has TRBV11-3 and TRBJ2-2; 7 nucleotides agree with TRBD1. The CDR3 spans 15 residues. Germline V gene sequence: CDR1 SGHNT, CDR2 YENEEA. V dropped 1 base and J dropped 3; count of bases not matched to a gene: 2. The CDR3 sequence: CASSLGQGDTGELFF. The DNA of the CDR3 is TGTGCCAGCAGCTTAGGGCAGGGGGACACCGGGGAGCTGTTTTTT.

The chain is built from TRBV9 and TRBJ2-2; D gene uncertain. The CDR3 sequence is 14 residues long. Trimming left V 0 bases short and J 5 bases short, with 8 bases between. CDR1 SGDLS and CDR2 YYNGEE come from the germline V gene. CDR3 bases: TGTGCCAGCAGCGTAGCGGTCTTGACCGGGGAGCTGTTTTTT. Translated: CASSVAVLTGELFF.

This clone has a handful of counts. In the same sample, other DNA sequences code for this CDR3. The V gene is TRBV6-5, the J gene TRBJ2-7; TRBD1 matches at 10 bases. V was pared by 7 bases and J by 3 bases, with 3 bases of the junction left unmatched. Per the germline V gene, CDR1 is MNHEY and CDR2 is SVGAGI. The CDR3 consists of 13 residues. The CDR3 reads CASIRTGGYEQYF. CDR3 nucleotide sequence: TGTGCCAGCATCCGGACAGGGGGCTACGAGCAGTACTTC.

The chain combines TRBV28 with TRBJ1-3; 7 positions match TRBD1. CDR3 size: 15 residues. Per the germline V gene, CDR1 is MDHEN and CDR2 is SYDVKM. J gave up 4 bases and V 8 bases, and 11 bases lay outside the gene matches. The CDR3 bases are TGTGCCAGCCTTGGAGGGGACAGAGGCGGAAACACCATATATTTT. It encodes CASLGGDRGGNTIYF.

The CDR3 sequence: CASSPTSGGDTDTQYF. Here the CDR3 DNA reads TGCGCCAGCAGCCCCACTAGCGGGGGAGATACAGATACGCAGTATTTT. The V gene is TRBV5-1, the J gene TRBJ2-3, with 11 positions matching TRBD2. Germline V CDR1 and CDR2: SGHRS, YFSETQ. The CDR3 totals 16 residues. After removal of 4 bases from V and 3 bases from J, the junction contained 7 bases not matched to a gene.

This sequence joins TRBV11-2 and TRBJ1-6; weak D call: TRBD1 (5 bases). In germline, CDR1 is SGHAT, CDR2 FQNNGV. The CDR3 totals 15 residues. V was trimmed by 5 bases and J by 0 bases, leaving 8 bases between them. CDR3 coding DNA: TGTGCCAGCAGCCGGGGGGGCTCCTATAATTCACCCCTCCACTTT. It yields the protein CASSRGGSYNSPLHF.